The T cell receptor beta chain described here comes from a study of shared clonotypes between healthy human individuals. Sorted-subset replicate PCR reactions were performed with about 200 ng DNA, corresponding to roughly 31,000 T cell genomes. Assay used: immunoSEQ multiplex PCR; TCRdb lists only in-frame clones, some missing. The table lists hundreds of thousands of clones, more than 70% of them singletons. Germline values: CDR1 SGHRS, CDR2 YFSETQ. CDR3 length: 16 amino acids. The V end was cut by 4 bases, the J end by 1 base, with 17 bases between. The gene calls are TRBV5-1 and TRBJ1-1; D might be TRBD1 (5 bases). Source material: memory CD4+ T cells sorted from blood. Subset indicated: CD45RA-negative fraction. The TCR comes from a woman in her thirties in good health. CDR3 in amino acids: CASSAYGFGANTEAFF. CDR3 nucleotides: TGCGCCAGCAGCGCATATGGATTTGGGGCGAACACTGAAGCTTTCTTT.